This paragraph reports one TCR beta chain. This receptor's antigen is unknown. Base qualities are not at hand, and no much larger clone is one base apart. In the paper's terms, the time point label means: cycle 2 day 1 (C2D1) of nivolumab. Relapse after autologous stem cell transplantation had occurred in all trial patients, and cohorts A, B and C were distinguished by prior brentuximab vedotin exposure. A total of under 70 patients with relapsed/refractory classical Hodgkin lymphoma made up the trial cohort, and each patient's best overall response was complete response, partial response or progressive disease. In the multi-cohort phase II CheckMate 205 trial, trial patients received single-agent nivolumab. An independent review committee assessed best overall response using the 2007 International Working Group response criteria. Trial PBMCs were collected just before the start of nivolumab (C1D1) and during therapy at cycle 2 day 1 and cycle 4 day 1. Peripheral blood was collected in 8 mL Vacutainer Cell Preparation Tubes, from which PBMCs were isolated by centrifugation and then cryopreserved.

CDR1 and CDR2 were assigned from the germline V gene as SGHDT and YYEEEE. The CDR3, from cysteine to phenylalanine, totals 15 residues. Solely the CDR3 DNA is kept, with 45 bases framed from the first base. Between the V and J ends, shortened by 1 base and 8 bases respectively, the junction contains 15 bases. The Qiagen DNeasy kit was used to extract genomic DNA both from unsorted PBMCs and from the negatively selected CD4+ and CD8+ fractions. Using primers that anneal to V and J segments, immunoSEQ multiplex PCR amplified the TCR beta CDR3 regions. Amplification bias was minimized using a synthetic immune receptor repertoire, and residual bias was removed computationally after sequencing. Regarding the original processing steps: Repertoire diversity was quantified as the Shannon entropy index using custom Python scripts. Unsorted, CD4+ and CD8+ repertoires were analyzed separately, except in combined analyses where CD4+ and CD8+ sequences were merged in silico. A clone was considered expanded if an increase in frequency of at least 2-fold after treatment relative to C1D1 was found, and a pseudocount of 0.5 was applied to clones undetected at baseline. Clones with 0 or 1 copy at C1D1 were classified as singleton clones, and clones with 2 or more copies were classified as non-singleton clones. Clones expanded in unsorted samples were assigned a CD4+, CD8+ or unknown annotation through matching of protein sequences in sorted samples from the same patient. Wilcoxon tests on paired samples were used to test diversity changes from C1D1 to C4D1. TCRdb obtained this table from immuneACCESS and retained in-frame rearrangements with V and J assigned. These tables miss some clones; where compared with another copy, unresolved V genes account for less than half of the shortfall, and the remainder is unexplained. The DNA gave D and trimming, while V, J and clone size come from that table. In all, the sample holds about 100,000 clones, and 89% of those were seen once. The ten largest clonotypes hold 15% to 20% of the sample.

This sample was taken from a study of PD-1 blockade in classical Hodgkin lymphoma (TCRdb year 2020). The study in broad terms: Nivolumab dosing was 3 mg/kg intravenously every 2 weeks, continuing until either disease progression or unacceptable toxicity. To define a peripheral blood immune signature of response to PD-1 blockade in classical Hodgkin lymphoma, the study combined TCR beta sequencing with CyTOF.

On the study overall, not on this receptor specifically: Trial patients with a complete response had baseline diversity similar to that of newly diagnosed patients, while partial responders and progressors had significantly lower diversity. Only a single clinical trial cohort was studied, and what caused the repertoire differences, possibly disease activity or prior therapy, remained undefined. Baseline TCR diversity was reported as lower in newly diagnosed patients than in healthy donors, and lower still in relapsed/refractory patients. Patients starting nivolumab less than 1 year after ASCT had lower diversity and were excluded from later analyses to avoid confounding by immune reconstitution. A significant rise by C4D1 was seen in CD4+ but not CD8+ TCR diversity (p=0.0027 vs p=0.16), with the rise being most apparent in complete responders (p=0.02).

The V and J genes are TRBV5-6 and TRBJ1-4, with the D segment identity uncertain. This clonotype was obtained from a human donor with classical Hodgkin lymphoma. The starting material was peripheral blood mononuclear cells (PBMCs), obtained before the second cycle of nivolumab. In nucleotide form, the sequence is TGTGCCAGCAGCTTGAATTCCGGTCGTTGGGAAAAACTGTTTTTT. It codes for CASSLNSGRWEKLFF.